Listed below are T cell receptor beta chains from one sample, sequenced in a study of regulatory T cells in long-lasting Graves disease. Each CDR3 protein gets one entry after TCRdb re-called the multiplex PCR reads with MiXCR. The sample includes a few hundred thousand distinct CDR3 sequences, around 20% of them seen just once. This specimen was peripheral blood mononuclear cells (PBMCs), taken when the disease was refractory, from a patient treated with antithyroid drugs. The source of these receptors is a female donor with Graves disease. Both conserved end residues are part of each CDR3. Fields, in order: D gene, V gene, J gene, clone size, CDR3 DNA, CDR3 protein. D genes are given only for firm matches. Expanded clones get a size class; other rows say once, few or many, or leave the size out.

>-|TRBV18|TRBJ2-3|-
TGTGCCAGCTCACCACCGCAGGGAATCTCAGATACGCAGTATTTT
CASSPPQGISDTQYF
>-|TRBV6-1|TRBJ2-7|few
TGTGCCAGCAAGGTTGGCTTCGAATACGAGCAGTACTTC
CASKVGFEYEQYF
>TRBD1|TRBV5-1|TRBJ1-1|-
TGCGCCAGCAGCTCGACAGGGATAATGAACACTGAAGCTTTCTTT
CASSSTGIMNTEAFF
>TRBD2|TRBV28|TRBJ2-7|many
TGTGCCAGCAGTTCGGGACTAGCGGGAGCTGGCTCCTACGAGCAGTACTTC
CASSSGLAGAGSYEQYF
>-|TRBV28|TRBJ2-1|few
TGTGCCAGCCTTGATCAAGGGCGCAATGAGCAGTTCTTC
CASLDQGRNEQFF
>TRBD1|TRBV2|TRBJ1-1|few
TGTGCCAGCAGTGAACAGGGGGGAGGAACTGAAGCTTTCTTT
CASSEQGGGTEAFF
>-|TRBV30|TRBJ1-2|many
TGTGCCTGGAGGACACAGGGAACTTATGGCTACACCTTC
CAWRTQGTYGYTF
>-|TRBV30|TRBJ1-1|few
TGTGCCTGGGGGGGGGGCACTGAAGCTTTCTTT
CAWGGGTEAFF
>TRBD1|TRBV7-9|TRBJ1-1|-
TGTGCCAGCACCTGGACAGGGAAGAGCACTGAAGCTTTCTTT
CASTWTGKSTEAFF
>-|TRBV19|TRBJ1-1|few
TGTGCCAGTAGTACCCAAACCGTGGGGAACACTGAAGCTTTCTTT
CASSTQTVGNTEAFF
>-|TRBV2|TRBJ2-5|many
TGTGCCAGCATATCTCGCCTTCAAGAGACCCAGTACTTC
CASISRLQETQYF
>-|TRBV2|TRBJ2-5|-
TGTGCCAGCAGGGACGGACGGGCGTTACGCGAGACCCAGTACTTC
CASRDGRALRETQYF
>-|TRBV27|TRBJ2-7|many
TGTGCCAGCAGTTCGGCAGCGCAAAGCTCCTACGAGCAGTACTTC
CASSSAAQSSYEQYF
>-|TRBV28|TRBJ2-5|many
TGTGCCAGCGCACCCTACCGCAATTACCAAGAGACCCAGTACTTC
CASAPYRNYQETQYF
>-|TRBV19|TRBJ1-4|few
TGTGCCAGTAGTATAACCAGAGATAATGAAAAACTGTTTTTT
CASSITRDNEKLFF
>-|TRBV6-2/TRBV6-3|TRBJ2-1|-
TGTGCCAGCAGTTACTCGAGAGGGACGGTCTACAATGAGCAGTTCTTC
CASSYSRGTVYNEQFF
>-|TRBV28|TRBJ2-6|many
TGTGCCAGCAGTCAAACCAGATATTCCGGGGCCAACGTCCTGACTTTC
CASSQTRYSGANVLTF
>-|TRBV6-1|TRBJ1-1|many
TGTGCCAGCAGAACTGACAGAGGCACTGAAGCTTTCTTT
CASRTDRGTEAFF
>-|TRBV7-2|TRBJ2-2|-
TGTGCCAGCAGCTTAGTTACCGGGGAGCTGTTTTTT
CASSLVTGELFF
>TRBD1|TRBV7-9|TRBJ1-4|few
TGTGCCAGCAGCGCGGACAGGGTCCGGGAAAAACTGTTTTTT
CASSADRVREKLFF
>-|TRBV4-3|TRBJ1-1|-
TGCGCCAGCAGCCAATCCTACAGACTTGGCACTGAAGCTTTCTTT
CASSQSYRLGTEAFF
>TRBD2|TRBV2|TRBJ2-7|many
TGTGCCAGCAGTGAAACGCTAGCGGGATTTACCTACGAGCAGTACTTC
CASSETLAGFTYEQYF
>-|TRBV7-2|TRBJ2-5|many
TGTGCCAGCAGCTACGAGGGTCTTAGCGGACCGTACCAAGAGACCCAGTACTTC
CASSYEGLSGPYQETQYF
>TRBD1|TRBV27|TRBJ2-7|-
TGTGCCAGCAGCCCGGGACAGGGGGCGACCGAGCAGTACTTC
CASSPGQGATEQYF
>-|TRBV12-3/TRBV12-4|TRBJ2-7|-
TGTGCCAGCAGTTACTCGAAGCGGCGATTAACAGGGAGAAGGGCCTACGAGCAGTACTTC
CASSYSKRRLTGRRAYEQYF
>-|TRBV5-6|TRBJ2-7|few
TGTGCCAGCAGCTTGACCGAAAACCTCTACGAGCAGTACTTC
CASSLTENLYEQYF
>TRBD1|TRBV12-3/TRBV12-4|TRBJ1-6|few
TGTGCCAGCAGTTCCGGGACAGGGGTCAATTCACCCCTCCACTTT
CASSSGTGVNSPLHF
>-|TRBV14|TRBJ1-4|-
TGTGCCAGCAGCCGAGGATGGGGGGAAAAACTGTTTTTT
CASSRGWGEKLFF
>-|TRBV20-1|TRBJ2-7|few
TGCAGTGCTCCCCGGGGCAGTTTTGGCGAGCAGTACTTC
CSAPRGSFGEQYF
>-|TRBV20-1|TRBJ2-5|many
TGCAGTGCTAGTGTTCCAGGCAGCGAGACCCAGTACTTC
CSASVPGSETQYF
>-|TRBV6-1|TRBJ2-7|-
TGTGCCAGCAGGCGGGACGGGGGCGGCCCCTACGAGCAGTACTTC
CASRRDGGGPYEQYF
>-|TRBV24-1|TRBJ2-5|-
TGTGCCACCAGTGATTTGACGGGGATCGGGGAGACCCAGTACTTC
CATSDLTGIGETQYF
>-|TRBV10-2|TRBJ1-4|-
TGCGCCAGCAGTGTAGGGGCTCGGGAAAAACTGTTTTTT
CASSVGAREKLFF
>-|TRBV6-1|TRBJ1-2|-
TGTGCCAGCAGTGAATCTGGGGCTGGCTACACCTTC
CASSESGAGYTF